This T cell receptor (beta chain) was identified during a study of T cell clusters in autoimmune cytopenias. TRB amplification used approximately 250 ng of peripheral blood genomic DNA. Multiplex touch-down PCR amplified TRB using TRB-A and TRB-B pools in one tube. TCRdb reanalyzed the multiplex PCR reads and collapses them to one entry per CDR3 protein, without DNA. The specimen's table records 2,000 or so distinct CDR3 sequences. This CDR3 spans 15 amino acids. Germline V gene sequence: CDR1 LNHNV, CDR2 YYDKDF (reference sequence). This receptor was identified in a human donor with an autoimmune cytopenia or autoimmune hepatitis (not recorded which). The sample taken for sequencing was peripheral blood. The chain links TRBV15 to TRBJ2-5; TCRdb indicates TRBD1, and absent DNA this call remains unverified. The chain's CDR3 is CASARGVGSDETQYF. The full variable domain, completed using reference TRBV15 and TRBJ2-5, is DAMVIQNPRYQVTQFGKPVTLSCSQTLNHNVMYWYQQKSSQAPKLLFHYYDKDFNNEADTPDNFQSRRPNTSFCFLDIRSPGLGDTAMYLCASARGVGSDETQYFGPGTRLLVL.